Listed below are T cell receptor beta chains from one sample, sequenced in a study of response to subunit inactivated influenza vaccine. TCRdb ran MiXCR on the RT-PCR reads and lists one entry per CDR3 protein. Here the sample spans roughly 500,000 distinct CDR3 sequences, roughly 25% being singletons. These data were likewise used in another study, on T cells expressing NK-cell markers.

The material sequenced was CD4+ T cells sorted from PBMCs, taken 11 to 12 days after vaccination. These receptors all come from a man aged 50 or older who received an inactivated influenza vaccine. Each CDR3 is given with its conserved first and last residue. Fields, in order: CDR3 DNA, CDR3 protein, V gene, clone size, D gene, CDR3 length, J gene. A D gene is named only where the DNA matches it firmly. A clone size is listed for some rows: how often the clone was seen (once, few, many), or a class if it is expanded.

cdr3_nt: TGTGCCAGCGGAAATAGCAATCAGCCCCAGCATTTT
cdr3_aa: CASGNSNQPQHF
v_call: TRBV25-1
clone_size: many
d_call: .
cdr3_length: 12
j_call: TRBJ1-5

cdr3_nt: TGTGCCAGCAGCTTCGTCCGCACCCAAAACACTGAAGCTTTCTTT
cdr3_aa: CASSFVRTQNTEAFF
v_call: TRBV11-2
clone_size: few
d_call: .
cdr3_length: 15
j_call: TRBJ1-1

cdr3_nt: TGTGCCAGCAGATCACCAGAATCCTCCTACAATGAGCAGTTCTTC
cdr3_aa: CASRSPESSYNEQFF
v_call: TRBV2
clone_size: few
d_call: .
cdr3_length: 15
j_call: TRBJ2-1

cdr3_nt: TGTGCCAGTAGTGACCAACTAGCGGGGGGCTACAATGAGCAGTTCTTC
cdr3_aa: CASSDQLAGGYNEQFF
v_call: TRBV6-1
clone_size: few
d_call: TRBD2
cdr3_length: 16
j_call: TRBJ2-1

cdr3_nt: TGCGCCAGCAGCCAAGAAGCGAGCTACAGGTCCGACACCTTC
cdr3_aa: CASSQEASYRSDTF
v_call: TRBV4-3
clone_size: few
d_call: .
cdr3_length: 14
j_call: TRBJ1-2

cdr3_nt: TGTGCCAGCAGTAGGGACAGGGGTCTTTCCTACGAGCAGTACTTC
cdr3_aa: CASSRDRGLSYEQYF
v_call: TRBV6-1
clone_size: few
d_call: TRBD1
cdr3_length: 15
j_call: TRBJ2-7

cdr3_nt: TGTGCCAGCAACTCGTGGACGGAAAACATTCAGTACTTC
cdr3_aa: CASNSWTENIQYF
v_call: TRBV7-2
clone_size: .
d_call: .
cdr3_length: 13
j_call: TRBJ2-4

cdr3_nt: TGTGCCAGCAGTTTATCGGGACAGGGGGCTATCTACGGCTACACCTTC
cdr3_aa: CASSLSGQGAIYGYTF
v_call: TRBV27
clone_size: .
d_call: TRBD1
cdr3_length: 16
j_call: TRBJ1-2

cdr3_nt: TGTGCCAGCAGCAAAATAAGTAGCGGGGGAGCCTACGAGCAGTACTTC
cdr3_aa: CASSKISSGGAYEQYF
v_call: TRBV21-1
clone_size: .
d_call: .
cdr3_length: 16
j_call: TRBJ2-7

cdr3_nt: TGTGCCAGCAGCTCACGTCAGGGGGCTAGGTACGAGCAGTACTTC
cdr3_aa: CASSSRQGARYEQYF
v_call: TRBV7-8
clone_size: .
d_call: TRBD1
cdr3_length: 15
j_call: TRBJ2-7

cdr3_nt: TGCGCCAGCAGCCAAGAGGGGGTTCTAGATACGCAGTATTTT
cdr3_aa: CASSQEGVLDTQYF
v_call: TRBV4-1
clone_size: .
d_call: .
cdr3_length: 14
j_call: TRBJ2-3

cdr3_nt: TGCGCCAGCAGCCCAGGGAGGAGAGAAAAACTGTTTTTT
cdr3_aa: CASSPGRREKLFF
v_call: TRBV4-1
clone_size: .
d_call: .
cdr3_length: 13
j_call: TRBJ1-4

cdr3_nt: TGTGCCAGCTCACCACCGACGAACACTGAAGCTTTCTTT
cdr3_aa: CASSPPTNTEAFF
v_call: TRBV18
clone_size: .
d_call: .
cdr3_length: 13
j_call: TRBJ1-1

cdr3_nt: TGTGCCAGCAGTTCCCGGAGCAGTGGAGGTAGTACGCAGTATTTT
cdr3_aa: CASSSRSSGGSTQYF
v_call: TRBV27
clone_size: few
d_call: .
cdr3_length: 15
j_call: TRBJ2-3

cdr3_nt: TGTGCCAGCAGTTTAGGCGGCAGGGAGGGTCAGCCCCAGCATTTT
cdr3_aa: CASSLGGREGQPQHF
v_call: TRBV12-3/TRBV12-4
clone_size: .
d_call: .
cdr3_length: 15
j_call: TRBJ1-5

cdr3_nt: TGTGCCAGCAGCTTAGGTGGGGGGTCAGAGACCCAGTACTTC
cdr3_aa: CASSLGGGSETQYF
v_call: TRBV11-2
clone_size: few
d_call: .
cdr3_length: 14
j_call: TRBJ2-5

cdr3_nt: TGTGCCAGCAGCTTAACCAGGGGACAGGGCTACGAGCAGTACTTC
cdr3_aa: CASSLTRGQGYEQYF
v_call: TRBV7-2
clone_size: few
d_call: TRBD1
cdr3_length: 15
j_call: TRBJ2-7

cdr3_nt: TGCAGTGCTAAGGAGGGTATCGCGACTGAAGCTTTCTTT
cdr3_aa: CSAKEGIATEAFF
v_call: TRBV20-1
clone_size: few
d_call: .
cdr3_length: 13
j_call: TRBJ1-1

cdr3_nt: TGTGCCAGCAGTTACTCGGCTCTCATCAATGAGCAGTTCTTC
cdr3_aa: CASSYSALINEQFF
v_call: TRBV6-2/TRBV6-3
clone_size: few
d_call: .
cdr3_length: 14
j_call: TRBJ2-1

cdr3_nt: TGCAGCGTTCGACAGGGTGACTATGGCTACACCTTC
cdr3_aa: CSVRQGDYGYTF
v_call: TRBV29-1
clone_size: few
d_call: TRBD1
cdr3_length: 12
j_call: TRBJ1-2

cdr3_nt: TGCAGTGCTAGAAGTGTCGGACAGCTATACAATGAGCAGTTCTTC
cdr3_aa: CSARSVGQLYNEQFF
v_call: TRBV20-1
clone_size: many
d_call: .
cdr3_length: 15
j_call: TRBJ2-1

cdr3_nt: TGTGCACTTCCCGGGGTTGGCAATCAGCCCCAGCATTTT
cdr3_aa: CALPGVGNQPQHF
v_call: TRBV14
clone_size: few
d_call: .
cdr3_length: 13
j_call: TRBJ1-5

cdr3_nt: TGCAGTGCTAGACCTAGCGGGAGCCTTCGCGAGCAGTACTTC
cdr3_aa: CSARPSGSLREQYF
v_call: TRBV20-1
clone_size: many
d_call: TRBD2
cdr3_length: 14
j_call: TRBJ2-7

cdr3_nt: TGTGCCAGCAGCTTAGGATTGTCCAGGGATGGCTACACCTTC
cdr3_aa: CASSLGLSRDGYTF
v_call: TRBV11-2
clone_size: few
d_call: .
cdr3_length: 14
j_call: TRBJ1-2

cdr3_nt: TGCAGTGCTAGAGGCCTACAGGGGTCCTACGAGCAGTACTTC
cdr3_aa: CSARGLQGSYEQYF
v_call: TRBV20-1
clone_size: .
d_call: TRBD1
cdr3_length: 14
j_call: TRBJ2-7

cdr3_nt: TGCAGCGTTGCCCCTAGCCGGGTCGGGGGCGAGCAGTACTTC
cdr3_aa: CSVAPSRVGGEQYF
v_call: TRBV29-1
clone_size: .
d_call: .
cdr3_length: 14
j_call: TRBJ2-7

cdr3_nt: TGCAGTGTGAGGGAGGAAGGCAATTCACCCCTCCACTTT
cdr3_aa: CSVREEGNSPLHF
v_call: TRBV20-1
clone_size: many
d_call: .
cdr3_length: 13
j_call: TRBJ1-6

cdr3_nt: TGTGCCAGCAGCGTAGACGTCGGTACCTACGAGCAGTACTTC
cdr3_aa: CASSVDVGTYEQYF
v_call: TRBV9
clone_size: .
d_call: .
cdr3_length: 14
j_call: TRBJ2-7

cdr3_nt: TGTGCCAGCAGCCAAAGGTGGGAAGAGACCCAGTACTTC
cdr3_aa: CASSQRWEETQYF
v_call: TRBV3-1
clone_size: few
d_call: .
cdr3_length: 13
j_call: TRBJ2-5

cdr3_nt: TGCAGTGCTAGATCCGGGACAGGGGATGAAAAACTGTTTTTT
cdr3_aa: CSARSGTGDEKLFF
v_call: TRBV20-1
clone_size: few
d_call: TRBD1
cdr3_length: 14
j_call: TRBJ1-4

cdr3_nt: TGTGCCAGCAGTGTGACTAGCGGGCCCTGGGAGACCCAGTACTTC
cdr3_aa: CASSVTSGPWETQYF
v_call: TRBV27
clone_size: .
d_call: TRBD2
cdr3_length: 15
j_call: TRBJ2-5

cdr3_nt: TGTGCCAGCAGCCGCCAGACAGGGGCGGGGAATTCACCCCTCCACTTT
cdr3_aa: CASSRQTGAGNSPLHF
v_call: TRBV5-6
clone_size: .
d_call: TRBD1
cdr3_length: 16
j_call: TRBJ1-6

cdr3_nt: TGTGCCAGCAGCTTGGCCGCTAGCGATATGGAGACCCAGTACTTC
cdr3_aa: CASSLAASDMETQYF
v_call: TRBV5-6
clone_size: few
d_call: .
cdr3_length: 15
j_call: TRBJ2-5

cdr3_nt: TGTGCCAGCAGTTACCCGGAGGGGGGTAATGAAAAACTGTTTTTT
cdr3_aa: CASSYPEGGNEKLFF
v_call: TRBV6-5
clone_size: .
d_call: .
cdr3_length: 15
j_call: TRBJ1-4

cdr3_nt: TGTGCCAGCAGTCCCGGGACAGGACGGTATACGCAGTATTTT
cdr3_aa: CASSPGTGRYTQYF
v_call: TRBV6-1
clone_size: .
d_call: TRBD1
cdr3_length: 14
j_call: TRBJ2-3

cdr3_nt: TGCAGTGGGACACGTGGGGGTAGCACCTACGAGCAGTACTTC
cdr3_aa: CSGTRGGSTYEQYF
v_call: TRBV20-1
clone_size: few
d_call: .
cdr3_length: 14
j_call: TRBJ2-7

cdr3_nt: TGTGCCAGCAGAGACCAGGGAACCGGGGAGCTGTTTTTT
cdr3_aa: CASRDQGTGELFF
v_call: TRBV7-9
clone_size: once
d_call: .
cdr3_length: 13
j_call: TRBJ2-2

cdr3_nt: TGTGCCAGCAGTTTAGCGCTGGTCAGGGGTGGCACTGAAGCTTTCTTT
cdr3_aa: CASSLALVRGGTEAFF
v_call: TRBV12-3/TRBV12-4
clone_size: few
d_call: .
cdr3_length: 16
j_call: TRBJ1-1

cdr3_nt: TGTGCCAGCAGCTCCCTGGGGGAGTTCTACGAGCAGTACTTC
cdr3_aa: CASSSLGEFYEQYF
v_call: TRBV7-2
clone_size: .
d_call: .
cdr3_length: 14
j_call: TRBJ2-7

cdr3_nt: TGCAGTGCGACGAGCAGAACCTCTGAGACCCAGTACTTC
cdr3_aa: CSATSRTSETQYF
v_call: TRBV20-1
clone_size: .
d_call: .
cdr3_length: 13
j_call: TRBJ2-5

cdr3_nt: TGTGCCAGCAGTTTCCGAGGCAGGGAGGGCTACACCTTC
cdr3_aa: CASSFRGREGYTF
v_call: TRBV12-3/TRBV12-4
clone_size: many
d_call: .
cdr3_length: 13
j_call: TRBJ1-2

cdr3_nt: TGTGCCAGCAGTAAGGGAGGTGCTGGGGCCAACGTCCTGACTTTC
cdr3_aa: CASSKGGAGANVLTF
v_call: TRBV6-2/TRBV6-3
clone_size: .
d_call: .
cdr3_length: 15
j_call: TRBJ2-6

cdr3_nt: TGTGCCAGCAGTTTGACCAGGGGCCAAGAGACCCAGTACTTC
cdr3_aa: CASSLTRGQETQYF
v_call: TRBV12-3/TRBV12-4
clone_size: few
d_call: .
cdr3_length: 14
j_call: TRBJ2-5

cdr3_nt: TGCGCCAGCAGCTTGTCCGGGAAAAGCGAGTATGAGCAGTACTTC
cdr3_aa: CASSLSGKSEYEQYF
v_call: TRBV5-1
clone_size: .
d_call: .
cdr3_length: 15
j_call: TRBJ2-7

cdr3_nt: TGCAGTGCTACCAGGCTGACTAGCGGGATGGGAGAGACCCAGTACTTC
cdr3_aa: CSATRLTSGMGETQYF
v_call: TRBV20-1
clone_size: .
d_call: TRBD2
cdr3_length: 16
j_call: TRBJ2-5

cdr3_nt: TGCAGTGCTCCCCGCGGTAGCGGTCACGAGACCCAGTACTTC
cdr3_aa: CSAPRGSGHETQYF
v_call: TRBV20-1
clone_size: few
d_call: .
cdr3_length: 14
j_call: TRBJ2-5

cdr3_nt: TGTGCCAGCAGCCGAGGGGACAGGGGGCGAGGAGAGACCCAGTACTTC
cdr3_aa: CASSRGDRGRGETQYF
v_call: TRBV12-3/TRBV12-4
clone_size: few
d_call: TRBD1
cdr3_length: 16
j_call: TRBJ2-5

cdr3_nt: TGCGCCAGCAGCCCTAGACTGAACACTGAAGCTTTCTTT
cdr3_aa: CASSPRLNTEAFF
v_call: TRBV5-1
clone_size: many
d_call: .
cdr3_length: 13
j_call: TRBJ1-1

cdr3_nt: TGTGCCACCAGTGATTTAGGACCCGGGCAAGAGACCCAGTACTTC
cdr3_aa: CATSDLGPGQETQYF
v_call: TRBV24-1
clone_size: few
d_call: .
cdr3_length: 15
j_call: TRBJ2-5

cdr3_nt: TGCAGTGCAACAGTAGCGGGGCCCTCCTACGAGCAGTACTTC
cdr3_aa: CSATVAGPSYEQYF
v_call: TRBV20-1
clone_size: few
d_call: TRBD2
cdr3_length: 14
j_call: TRBJ2-7

cdr3_nt: TGCAGTGCTAGTACCCAGTCTTACAATGAGCAGTTCTTC
cdr3_aa: CSASTQSYNEQFF
v_call: TRBV20-1
clone_size: .
d_call: .
cdr3_length: 13
j_call: TRBJ2-1

cdr3_nt: TGCAGTGCTAGCAGTCGTGGGGCGGGAGGGTCGACCTACGAGCAGTACTTC
cdr3_aa: CSASSRGAGGSTYEQYF
v_call: TRBV20-1
clone_size: few
d_call: TRBD2
cdr3_length: 17
j_call: TRBJ2-7

cdr3_nt: TGTGCCAGCAGCACAACAGCGAACACCGGGGAGCTGTTTTTT
cdr3_aa: CASSTTANTGELFF
v_call: TRBV12-3/TRBV12-4
clone_size: few
d_call: .
cdr3_length: 14
j_call: TRBJ2-2

cdr3_nt: TGCGCCAGCAGCCAAGTCTCAGGGAGGGACGAGCAGTACTTC
cdr3_aa: CASSQVSGRDEQYF
v_call: TRBV4-3
clone_size: few
d_call: TRBD2
cdr3_length: 14
j_call: TRBJ2-7

cdr3_nt: TGTGCCAGCAGTCCCCCCGGGACAGGGCGGCCTGAAGCTTTCTTT
cdr3_aa: CASSPPGTGRPEAFF
v_call: TRBV12-3/TRBV12-4
clone_size: .
d_call: TRBD1
cdr3_length: 15
j_call: TRBJ1-1

cdr3_nt: TGTGCCAGCAGCCACGGACTAGCGGGTCTTGAGCAGTTCTTC
cdr3_aa: CASSHGLAGLEQFF
v_call: TRBV14
clone_size: .
d_call: TRBD2
cdr3_length: 14
j_call: TRBJ2-1

cdr3_nt: TGTGCCAGCAGCTTGATAATGGGGGGCACCTACGAGCAGTACTTC
cdr3_aa: CASSLIMGGTYEQYF
v_call: TRBV5-5
clone_size: few
d_call: .
cdr3_length: 15
j_call: TRBJ2-7